The text below deals with one T cell receptor beta chain. The antigen is unknown. The data were taken from a study of shared clonotypes between healthy human individuals. Study-wide context: There were three CD4 naive, three CD4 memory, two CD8 naive and one CD8 memory plates per donor.

Study-level findings and limits: Generally, estimated richness proved larger in naive subsets than it did in memory subsets.

Germline-derived CDR1 and CDR2 are SGDLS and YYNGEE. The ends lost 0 bases at V and 2 bases at J; junction bases unmatched: 3. The length of the CDR3 is 16 residues. 150 to 250 ng DNA, 25,000 to 35,000 T cell genomes, went into each sorted-subset replicate PCR. Produced via immunoSEQ multiplex PCR; TCRdb's table is partial and in-frame only. The sample yields about 1.1 million clones, roughly 74% seen once. The chain recombines TRBV9 with TRBJ2-1; 9 bases are shared with TRBD2. Sequencing was carried out using memory CD4+ T cells from PBMCs. Subset reported: CD45RA-negative fraction. This sequence was found in a man aged 18 to 30 in good health. Some clones in this sample may be carry-over from other donors' samples. The DNA of the CDR3 is TGTGCCAGCAGCGTAGGAGCGGGAGGAACCTACAATGAGCAGTTCTTC. This gives the protein CASSVGAGGTYNEQFF.